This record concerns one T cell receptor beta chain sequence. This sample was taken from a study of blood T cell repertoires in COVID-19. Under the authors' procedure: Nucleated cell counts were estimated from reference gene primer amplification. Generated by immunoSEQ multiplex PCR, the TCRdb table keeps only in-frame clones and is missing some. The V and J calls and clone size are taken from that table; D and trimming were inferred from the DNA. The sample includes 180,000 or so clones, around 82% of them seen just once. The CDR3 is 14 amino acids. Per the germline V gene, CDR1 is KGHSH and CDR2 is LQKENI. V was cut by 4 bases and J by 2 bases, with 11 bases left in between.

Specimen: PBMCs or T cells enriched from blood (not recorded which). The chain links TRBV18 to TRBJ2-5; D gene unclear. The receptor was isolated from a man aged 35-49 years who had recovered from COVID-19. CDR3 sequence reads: CASSRNTIQETQYF. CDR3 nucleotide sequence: TGTGCCAGCTCACGTAACACAATACAAGAGACCCAGTACTTC.